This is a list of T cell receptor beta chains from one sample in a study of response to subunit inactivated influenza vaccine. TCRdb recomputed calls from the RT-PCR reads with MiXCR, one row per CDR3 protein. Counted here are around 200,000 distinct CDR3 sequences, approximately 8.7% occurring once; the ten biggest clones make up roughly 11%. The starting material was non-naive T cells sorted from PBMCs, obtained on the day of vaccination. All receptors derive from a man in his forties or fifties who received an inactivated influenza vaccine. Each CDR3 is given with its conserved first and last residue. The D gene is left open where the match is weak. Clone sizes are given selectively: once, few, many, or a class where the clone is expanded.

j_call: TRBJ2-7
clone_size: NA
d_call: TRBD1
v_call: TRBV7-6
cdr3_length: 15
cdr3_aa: CASSLGGQGPYEQYF
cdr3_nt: TGTGCCAGCAGCTTAGGGGGACAGGGACCCTACGAGCAGTACTTC

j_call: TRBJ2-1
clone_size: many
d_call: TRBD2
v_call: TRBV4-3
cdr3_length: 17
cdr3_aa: CASSQDTGRASYNEQFF
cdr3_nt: TGCGCCAGCAGCCAAGATACCGGGAGGGCCTCCTACAATGAGCAGTTCTTC

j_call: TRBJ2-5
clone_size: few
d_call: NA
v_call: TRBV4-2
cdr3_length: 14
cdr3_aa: CASSQSRGAETQYF
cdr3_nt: TGTGCCAGCAGCCAGTCACGGGGCGCCGAGACCCAGTACTTC

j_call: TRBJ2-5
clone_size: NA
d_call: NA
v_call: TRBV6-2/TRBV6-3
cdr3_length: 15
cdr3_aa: CATTTPRSYQETQYF
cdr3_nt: TGTGCCACTACCACCCCCCGTAGTTACCAAGAGACCCAGTACTTC

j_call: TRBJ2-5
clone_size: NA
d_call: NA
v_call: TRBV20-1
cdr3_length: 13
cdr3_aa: CSERRASQETQYF
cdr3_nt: TGCAGTGAAAGAAGGGCGTCCCAAGAGACCCAGTACTTC

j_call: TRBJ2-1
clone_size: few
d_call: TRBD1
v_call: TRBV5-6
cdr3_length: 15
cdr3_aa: CASSQGQGPYNEQFF
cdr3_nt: TGTGCCAGCAGCCAGGGACAGGGCCCCTACAATGAGCAGTTCTTC

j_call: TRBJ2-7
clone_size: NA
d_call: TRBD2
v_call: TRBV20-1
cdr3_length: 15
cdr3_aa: CSAGIGLAGTSEQYF
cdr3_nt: TGCAGTGCTGGGATTGGACTAGCGGGAACCAGCGAGCAGTACTTC

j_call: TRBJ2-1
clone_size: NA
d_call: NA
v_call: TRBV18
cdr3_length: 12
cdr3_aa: CASSPSSGEQFF
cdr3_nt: TGTGCCAGCTCACCATCCTCGGGGGAGCAGTTCTTC

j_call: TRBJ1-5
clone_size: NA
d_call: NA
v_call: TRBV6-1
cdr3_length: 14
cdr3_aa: CASLPRPYNQPQHF
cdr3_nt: TGTGCCAGCCTCCCCAGGCCTTACAATCAGCCCCAGCATTTT

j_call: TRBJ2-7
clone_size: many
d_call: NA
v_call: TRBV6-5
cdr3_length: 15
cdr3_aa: CASSYSFPASYEQYF
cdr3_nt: TGTGCCAGCAGTTACTCGTTTCCCGCCAGCTACGAGCAGTACTTC

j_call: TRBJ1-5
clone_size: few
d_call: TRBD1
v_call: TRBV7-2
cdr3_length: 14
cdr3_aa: CASSSQGVGQPQHF
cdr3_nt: TGTGCCAGCAGCTCCCAGGGGGTCGGTCAGCCCCAGCATTTT

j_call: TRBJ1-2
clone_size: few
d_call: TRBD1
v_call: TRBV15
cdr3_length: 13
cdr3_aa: CATSREDRGGYTF
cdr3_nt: TGTGCCACCAGCAGAGAGGACAGGGGAGGCTACACCTTC

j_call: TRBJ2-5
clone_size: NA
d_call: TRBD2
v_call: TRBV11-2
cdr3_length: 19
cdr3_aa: CASSRKGLAGVTSQETQYF
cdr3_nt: TGTGCCAGCAGCAGAAAGGGACTAGCGGGAGTCACCAGCCAAGAGACCCAGTACTTC

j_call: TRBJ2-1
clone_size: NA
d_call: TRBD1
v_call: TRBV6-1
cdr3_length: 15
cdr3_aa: CASSRGQVTYNEQFF
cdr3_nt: TGTGCCAGCAGCCGGGGACAGGTGACCTACAATGAGCAGTTCTTC

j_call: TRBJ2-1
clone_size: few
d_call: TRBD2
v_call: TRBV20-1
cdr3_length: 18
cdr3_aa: CSAPQPPVLAALGDEQFF
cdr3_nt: TGCAGTGCCCCACAACCTCCCGTACTAGCGGCCCTTGGAGATGAGCAGTTCTTC

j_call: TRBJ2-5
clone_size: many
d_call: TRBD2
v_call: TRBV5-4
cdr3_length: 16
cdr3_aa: CASSSRTSGDKETQYF
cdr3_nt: TGTGCCAGCAGCTCAAGGACTAGCGGGGATAAAGAGACCCAGTACTTC

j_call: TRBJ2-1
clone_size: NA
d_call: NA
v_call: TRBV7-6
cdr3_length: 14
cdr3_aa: CASSLTTAYNEQFF
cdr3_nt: TGTGCCAGCAGCTTAACGACAGCCTACAATGAGCAGTTCTTC

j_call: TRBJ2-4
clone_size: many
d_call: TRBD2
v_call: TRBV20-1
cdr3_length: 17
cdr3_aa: CSARKSLLAVIADIQYF
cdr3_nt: TGCAGTGCTAGGAAAAGTTTACTAGCGGTAATTGCGGACATTCAGTACTTC

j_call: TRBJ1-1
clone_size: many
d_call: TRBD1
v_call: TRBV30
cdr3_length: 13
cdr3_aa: CAWSATGVPEAFF
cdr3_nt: TGTGCCTGGAGTGCTACAGGGGTTCCTGAAGCTTTCTTT

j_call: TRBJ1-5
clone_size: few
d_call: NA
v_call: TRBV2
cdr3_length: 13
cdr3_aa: CASSRYVGQPQHF
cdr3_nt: TGTGCCAGCAGTCGGTATGTAGGACAGCCCCAGCATTTT

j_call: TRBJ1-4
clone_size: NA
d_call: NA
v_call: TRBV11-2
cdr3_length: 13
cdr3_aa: CASSLAVGEKLFF
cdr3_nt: TGTGCCAGCAGCTTAGCGGTGGGTGAAAAACTGTTTTTT

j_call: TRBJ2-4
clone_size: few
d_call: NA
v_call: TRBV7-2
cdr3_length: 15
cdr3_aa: CASSLDPAAKNIQYF
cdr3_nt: TGTGCCAGCAGCTTAGACCCGGCGGCCAAAAACATTCAGTACTTC

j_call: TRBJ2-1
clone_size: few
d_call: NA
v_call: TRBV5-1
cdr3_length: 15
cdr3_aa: CATSAGQSSYNEQFF
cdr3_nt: TGCGCCACCTCGGCGGGACAGAGCTCCTACAATGAGCAGTTCTTC

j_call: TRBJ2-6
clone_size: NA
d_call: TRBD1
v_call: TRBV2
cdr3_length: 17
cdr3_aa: CASSVDRVQSGANVLTF
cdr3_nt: TGTGCCAGCAGTGTAGACAGGGTTCAGTCTGGGGCCAACGTCCTGACTTTC

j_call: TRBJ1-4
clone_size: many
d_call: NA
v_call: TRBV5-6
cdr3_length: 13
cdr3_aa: CASSLIRGEKLFF
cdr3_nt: TGTGCCAGCAGCTTGATTCGTGGGGAAAAACTGTTTTTT

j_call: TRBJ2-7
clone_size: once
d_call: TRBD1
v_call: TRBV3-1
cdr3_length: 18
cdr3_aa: CASSQDLLLGQGAREQYF
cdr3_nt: TGTGCCAGCAGCCAAGATCTTCTTTTGGGACAGGGGGCTCGAGAGCAGTACTTC

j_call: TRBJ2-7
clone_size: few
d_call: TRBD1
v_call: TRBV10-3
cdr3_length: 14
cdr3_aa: CAIRSGQGGYEQYF
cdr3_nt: TGTGCCATCAGGTCGGGACAGGGAGGCTACGAGCAGTACTTC

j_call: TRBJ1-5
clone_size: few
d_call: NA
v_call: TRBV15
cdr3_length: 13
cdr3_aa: CATSVSGVEPQHF
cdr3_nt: TGTGCCACCAGTGTTAGCGGCGTTGAGCCCCAGCATTTT

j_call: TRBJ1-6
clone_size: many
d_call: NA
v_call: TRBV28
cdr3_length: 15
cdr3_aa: CASSLAGNRGSPLHF
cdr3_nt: TGTGCCAGCAGTTTAGCCGGGAACCGAGGTTCACCCCTCCACTTT

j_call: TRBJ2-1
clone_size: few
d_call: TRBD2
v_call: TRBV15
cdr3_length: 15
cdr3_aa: CATSNPGGSYNEQFF
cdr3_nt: TGTGCCACCAGCAATCCGGGGGGCTCCTACAATGAGCAGTTCTTC

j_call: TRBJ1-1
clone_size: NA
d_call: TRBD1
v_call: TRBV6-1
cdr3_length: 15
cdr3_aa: CASSAGQGARTEAFF
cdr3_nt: TGTGCCAGCAGTGCGGGACAGGGGGCGAGGACTGAAGCTTTCTTT

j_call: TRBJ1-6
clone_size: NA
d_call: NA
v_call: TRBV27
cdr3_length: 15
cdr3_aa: CASSTDPLGYSPLHF
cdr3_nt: TGTGCCAGCAGCACCGACCCTCTGGGGTATTCACCCCTCCACTTT

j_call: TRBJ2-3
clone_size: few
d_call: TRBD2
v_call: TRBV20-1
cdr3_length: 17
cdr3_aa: CSASGLAGGHSTDTQYF
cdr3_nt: TGCAGTGCTAGTGGCCTAGCGGGGGGACATAGCACAGATACGCAGTATTTT

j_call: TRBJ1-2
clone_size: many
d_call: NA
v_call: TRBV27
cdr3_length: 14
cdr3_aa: CASSSLTGRVGYTF
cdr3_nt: TGTGCCAGCAGTTCCTTAACAGGGAGAGTAGGCTACACCTTC

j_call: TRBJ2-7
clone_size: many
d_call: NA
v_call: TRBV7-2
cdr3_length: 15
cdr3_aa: CASSQGSTSSYEQYF
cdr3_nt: TGTGCCAGCAGTCAAGGAAGTACCTCCTCCTACGAGCAGTACTTC

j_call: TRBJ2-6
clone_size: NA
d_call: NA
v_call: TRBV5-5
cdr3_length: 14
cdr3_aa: CASSKGSGANVLTF
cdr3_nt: TGTGCCAGCAGCAAAGGCTCTGGGGCCAACGTCCTGACTTTC

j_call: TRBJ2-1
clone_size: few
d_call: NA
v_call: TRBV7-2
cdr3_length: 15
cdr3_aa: CASTLDGGRGNEQFF
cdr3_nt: TGTGCCAGCACCCTGGATGGGGGTCGGGGGAATGAGCAGTTCTTC

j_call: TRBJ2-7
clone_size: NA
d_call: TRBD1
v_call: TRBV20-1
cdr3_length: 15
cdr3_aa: CSASSPTGIPYEQYF
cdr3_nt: TGCAGTGCTAGCTCCCCGACAGGGATCCCCTACGAGCAGTACTTC

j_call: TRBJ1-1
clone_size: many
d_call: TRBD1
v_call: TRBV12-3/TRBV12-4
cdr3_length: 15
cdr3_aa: CASSPLQGLNTEAFF
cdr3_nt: TGTGCCAGCAGTCCCCTACAGGGGTTAAACACTGAAGCTTTCTTT

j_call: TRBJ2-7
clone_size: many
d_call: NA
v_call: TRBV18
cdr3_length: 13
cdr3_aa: CASSPGPSYEQYF
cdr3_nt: TGTGCCAGCTCACCGGGACCCTCCTACGAGCAGTACTTC